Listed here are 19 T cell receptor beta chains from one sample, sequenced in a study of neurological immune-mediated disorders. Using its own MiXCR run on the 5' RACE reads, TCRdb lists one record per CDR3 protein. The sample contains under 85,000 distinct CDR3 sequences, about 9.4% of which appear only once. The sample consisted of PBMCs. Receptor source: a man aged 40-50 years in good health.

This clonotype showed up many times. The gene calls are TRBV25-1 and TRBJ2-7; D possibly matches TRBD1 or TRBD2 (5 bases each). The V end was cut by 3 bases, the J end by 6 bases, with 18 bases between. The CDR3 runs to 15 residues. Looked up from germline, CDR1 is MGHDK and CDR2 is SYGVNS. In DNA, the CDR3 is TGTGCCAGCAGTGATACCGGGACGGTCTCCGGCGAGCAGTACTTC. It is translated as CASSDTGTVSGEQYF.

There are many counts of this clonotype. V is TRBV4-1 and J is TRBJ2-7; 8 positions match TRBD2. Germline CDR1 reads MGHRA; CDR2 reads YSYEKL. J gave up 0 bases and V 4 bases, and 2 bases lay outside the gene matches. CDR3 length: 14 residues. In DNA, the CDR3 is TGCGCCAGCAGCCCCGGACTAGCCTCCTACGAGCAGTACTTC. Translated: CASSPGLASYEQYF.

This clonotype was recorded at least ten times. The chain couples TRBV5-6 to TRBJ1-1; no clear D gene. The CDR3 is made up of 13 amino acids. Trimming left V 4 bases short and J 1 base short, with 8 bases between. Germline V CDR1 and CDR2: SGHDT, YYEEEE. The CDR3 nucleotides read TGTGCCAGCAGCCAGGACCCGAACACTGAAGCTTTCTTT. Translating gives CASSQDPNTEAFF.

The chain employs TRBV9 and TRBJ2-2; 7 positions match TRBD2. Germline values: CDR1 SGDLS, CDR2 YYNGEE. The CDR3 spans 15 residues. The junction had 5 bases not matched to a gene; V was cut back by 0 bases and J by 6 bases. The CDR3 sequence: CASSVVAGEPGELFF. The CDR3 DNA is TGTGCCAGCAGCGTAGTCGCGGGAGAACCCGGGGAGCTGTTTTTT.

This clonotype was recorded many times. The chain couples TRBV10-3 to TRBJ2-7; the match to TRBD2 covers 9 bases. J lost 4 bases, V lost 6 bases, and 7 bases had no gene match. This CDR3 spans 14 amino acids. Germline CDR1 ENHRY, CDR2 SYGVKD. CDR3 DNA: TGTGCCATCAGCCCAGCGGGAGGAAAATACGAGCAGTACTTC. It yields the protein CAISPAGGKYEQYF.

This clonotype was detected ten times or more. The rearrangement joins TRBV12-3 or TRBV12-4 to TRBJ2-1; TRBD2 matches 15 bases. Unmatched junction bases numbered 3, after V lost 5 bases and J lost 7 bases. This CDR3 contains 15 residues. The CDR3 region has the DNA TGTGCCAGCAGTCGCGGGACTAGCGGGGGGAATGAGCAGTTCTTC. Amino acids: CASSRGTSGGNEQFF.

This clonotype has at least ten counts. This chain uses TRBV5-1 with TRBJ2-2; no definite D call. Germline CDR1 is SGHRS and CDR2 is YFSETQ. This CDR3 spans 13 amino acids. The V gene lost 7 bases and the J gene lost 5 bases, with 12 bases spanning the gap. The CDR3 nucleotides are TGCGCCAGCTTCGGCCCAAGGACCGGGGAGCTGTTTTTT. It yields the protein CASFGPRTGELFF.

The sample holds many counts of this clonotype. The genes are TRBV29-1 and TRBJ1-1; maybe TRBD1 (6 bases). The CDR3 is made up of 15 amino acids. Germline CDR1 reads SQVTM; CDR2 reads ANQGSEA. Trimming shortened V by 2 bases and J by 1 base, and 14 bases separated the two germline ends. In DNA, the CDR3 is TGCAGCGTTGAAAATACAGGGCCGGAGAACACTGAAGCTTTCTTT. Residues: CSVENTGPENTEAFF.

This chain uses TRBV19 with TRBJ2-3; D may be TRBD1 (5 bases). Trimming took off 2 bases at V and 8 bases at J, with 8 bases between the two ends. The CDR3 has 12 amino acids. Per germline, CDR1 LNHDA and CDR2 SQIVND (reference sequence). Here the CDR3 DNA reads TGTGCCAGTAGTATATCTGGGGCTACGCAGTATTTT. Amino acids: CASSISGATQYF. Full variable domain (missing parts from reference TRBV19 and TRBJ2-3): DGGITQSPKYLFRKEGQNVTLSCEQNLNHDAMYWYRQDPGQGLRLIYYSQIVNDFQKGDIAEGYSVSREKKESFPLTVTSAQKNPTAFYLCASSISGATQYFGPGTRLTVL.

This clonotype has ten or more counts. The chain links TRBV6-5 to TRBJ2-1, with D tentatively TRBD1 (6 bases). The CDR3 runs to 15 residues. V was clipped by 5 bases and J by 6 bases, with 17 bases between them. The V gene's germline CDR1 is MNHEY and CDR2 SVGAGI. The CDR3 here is CASSPFQGLANEQFF. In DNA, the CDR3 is TGTGCCAGCAGTCCCTTTCAGGGGCTCGCCAATGAGCAGTTCTTC.

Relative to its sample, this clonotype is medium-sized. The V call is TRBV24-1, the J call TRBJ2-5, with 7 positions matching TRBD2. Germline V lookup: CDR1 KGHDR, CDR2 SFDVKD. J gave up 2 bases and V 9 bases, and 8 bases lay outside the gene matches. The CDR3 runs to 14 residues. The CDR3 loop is CATDSGPPQETQYF. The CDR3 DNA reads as TGTGCCACCGATAGCGGGCCCCCACAAGAGACCCAGTACTTC.

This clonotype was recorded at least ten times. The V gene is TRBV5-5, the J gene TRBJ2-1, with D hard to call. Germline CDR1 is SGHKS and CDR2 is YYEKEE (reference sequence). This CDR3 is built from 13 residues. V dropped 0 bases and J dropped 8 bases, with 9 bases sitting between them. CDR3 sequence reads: CASSLESKYEQFF. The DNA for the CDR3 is TGTGCCAGCAGCTTGGAGTCGAAATATGAGCAGTTCTTC. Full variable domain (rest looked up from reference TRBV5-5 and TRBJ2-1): DAGVTQSPTHLIKTRGQQVTLRCSPISGHKSVSWYQQVLGQGPQFIFQYYEKEERGRGNFPDRFSARQFPNYSSELNVNALLLGDSALYLCASSLESKYEQFFGPGTRLTVL.

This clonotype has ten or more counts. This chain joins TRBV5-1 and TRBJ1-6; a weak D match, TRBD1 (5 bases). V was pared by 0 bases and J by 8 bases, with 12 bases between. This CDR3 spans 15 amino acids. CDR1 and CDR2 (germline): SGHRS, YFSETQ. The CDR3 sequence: CASSLDGRVDSPLHF. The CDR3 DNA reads TGCGCCAGCAGCTTGGATGGCAGGGTGGATTCACCCCTCCACTTT.

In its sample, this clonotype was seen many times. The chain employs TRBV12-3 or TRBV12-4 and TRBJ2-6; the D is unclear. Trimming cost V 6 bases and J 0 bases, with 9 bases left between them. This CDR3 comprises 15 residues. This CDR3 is CASSHRVSGANVLTF. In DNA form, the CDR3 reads TGTGCCAGCAGCCACCGGGTCTCTGGGGCCAACGTCCTGACTTTC.

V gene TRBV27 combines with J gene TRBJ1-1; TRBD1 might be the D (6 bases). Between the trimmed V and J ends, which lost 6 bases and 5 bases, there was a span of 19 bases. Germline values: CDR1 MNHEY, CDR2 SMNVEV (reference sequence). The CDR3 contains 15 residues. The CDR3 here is CASSLDRGAYTEAFF. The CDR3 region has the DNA TGTGCCAGCAGCTTGGATCGGGGGGCGTATACTGAAGCTTTCTTT.

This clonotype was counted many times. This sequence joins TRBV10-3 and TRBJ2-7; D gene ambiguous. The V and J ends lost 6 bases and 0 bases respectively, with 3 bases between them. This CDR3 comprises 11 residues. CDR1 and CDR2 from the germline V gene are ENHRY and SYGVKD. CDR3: CAIRTSYEQYF. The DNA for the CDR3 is TGTGCCATCAGGACCTCCTACGAGCAGTACTTC.

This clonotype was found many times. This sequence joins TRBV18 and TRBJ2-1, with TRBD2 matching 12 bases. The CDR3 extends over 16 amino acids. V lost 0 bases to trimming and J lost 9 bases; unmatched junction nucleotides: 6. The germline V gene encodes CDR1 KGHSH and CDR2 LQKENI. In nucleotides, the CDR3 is TGTGCCAGCTCACCACCGCTAGCGGGGGGGCGAGCTGAGCAGTTCTTC. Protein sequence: CASSPPLAGGRAEQFF.

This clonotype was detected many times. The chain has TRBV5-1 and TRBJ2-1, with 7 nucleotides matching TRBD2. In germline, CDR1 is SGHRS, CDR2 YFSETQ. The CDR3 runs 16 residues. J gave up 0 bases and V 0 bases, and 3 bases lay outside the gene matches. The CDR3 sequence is CASSLVGGSSYNEQFF. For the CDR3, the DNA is TGCGCCAGCAGCTTGGTCGGGGGGAGCTCCTACAATGAGCAGTTCTTC.

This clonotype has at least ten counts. CDR3 in DNA: TGTGCCAGCAGCCAAGAATACCCACGGGAGGCCTACAATGAGCAGTTCTTC. Its protein product is CASSQEYPREAYNEQFF. V gene TRBV4-2 combines with J gene TRBJ2-1; the match to TRBD2 covers 7 bases. The CDR3 covers 17 residues. After removal of 0 bases from V and 2 bases from J, the junction contained 7 bases not matched to a gene. Germline CDR1 is LGHNA and CDR2 is YNFKEQ.